This T cell receptor beta chain originates from a study of blood T cells in healthy people across ages. Per germline, CDR1 SGHTA and CDR2 FQGNSA. This CDR3 has 15 residues. Deletions cut 1 base from V and 11 bases from J, with 20 bases between. It was with a sample-barcoded 5' primer and a J-beta primer mix that a second PCR of roughly 7 to 12 cycles was run. TCRdb used MiXCR to reprocess the 5' RACE reads, holding one entry per CDR3 protein. The sample has 1.5 million or so distinct CDR3 sequences, 40% to 45% seen once. Sequencing used blood. This TCR derives from a woman younger than 35 in good health. The chain carries TRBV7-2 and TRBJ2-5; tentatively, D is TRBD2 (5 bases). Here the CDR3 DNA reads TGTGCCAGCAGCTTAGTCACTAGGGTGGGCAATGAGCAGTACTTC. It specifies CASSLVTRVGNEQYF.